The 4 T cell receptor beta chains reported below all come from one sample, sequenced in a study of cytotoxic CD8 clonotypes in ibrutinib-treated CLL. Sequencing was performed with immunoSEQ multiplex PCR; in TCRdb, only in-frame clones are kept and a portion is missing. This sample has approximately 70,000 clones, with 80% found just once. Specimen: PBMCs, collected at disease progression, from a patient treated with ibrutinib. The receptors come from a human donor with chronic lymphocytic leukemia.

The chain combines TRBV2 with TRBJ2-2; D is uncertain. The CDR3 sequence is 16 residues long. Germline lookup yields CDR1 SNHLY and CDR2 FYNNEI. V lost 1 base, J lost 3 bases, and 12 bases lay in between. Here the CDR3 reads CASSEVVGYDTGELFF. Written as DNA, the CDR3 is TGTGCCAGCAGTGAAGTCGTGGGGTACGACACCGGGGAGCTGTTTTTT.

The V and J genes are TRBV28 and TRBJ1-3; D is unclear. Trimming removed 5 bases from V and 2 bases from J, with 10 bases in between. This CDR3 comprises 14 residues. CDR1 is MDHEN and CDR2 is SYDVKM in the germline V gene. CDR3 DNA sequence: TGTGCCAGCAGTCCCGGAACCGCTGGAAACACCATATATTTT. Its protein product is CASSPGTAGNTIYF.

The chain couples TRBV4-2 to TRBJ2-1; D perhaps matches TRBD2 (6 bases). The CDR3 is 15 residues long. The ends were cut back, 5 bases at V and 4 bases at J, with 15 bases in the middle. Germline V lookup: CDR1 LGHNA, CDR2 YNFKEQ. This CDR3 reads CASSGVRREYNEQFF. For the CDR3, the DNA is TGTGCCAGCAGCGGAGTTCGGCGGGAATACAATGAGCAGTTCTTC.

The rearrangement joins TRBV10-1 to TRBJ1-1; D call uncertain. In germline, CDR1 is WNHNN, CDR2 SYGVQD (reference sequence). Between the trimmed V and J ends, which lost 6 bases and 1 base, there was a span of 9 bases. The CDR3 has 13 amino acids. The CDR3 DNA is TGCGCCAGCAGGTACGATCCGAACACTGAAGCTTTCTTT. Its translation is CASRYDPNTEAFF.